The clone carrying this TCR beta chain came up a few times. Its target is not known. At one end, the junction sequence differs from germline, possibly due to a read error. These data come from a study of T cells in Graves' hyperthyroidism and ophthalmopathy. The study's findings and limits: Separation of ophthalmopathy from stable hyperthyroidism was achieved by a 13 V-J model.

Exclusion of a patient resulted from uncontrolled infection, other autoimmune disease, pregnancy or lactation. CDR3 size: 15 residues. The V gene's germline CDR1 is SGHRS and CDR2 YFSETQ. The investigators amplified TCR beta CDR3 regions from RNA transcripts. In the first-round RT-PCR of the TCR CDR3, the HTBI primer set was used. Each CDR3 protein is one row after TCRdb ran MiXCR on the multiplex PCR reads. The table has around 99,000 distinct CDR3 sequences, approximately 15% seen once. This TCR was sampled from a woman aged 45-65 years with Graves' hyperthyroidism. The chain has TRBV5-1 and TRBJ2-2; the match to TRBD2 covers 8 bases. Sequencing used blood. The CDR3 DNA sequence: TGCGCCAGCAAACTAGCGGTAGCAGACACCGGGGAGCTGGTTTTT. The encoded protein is CASKLAVADTGELVF.